This T cell receptor (beta chain) was identified in a study of blood T cell repertoires in COVID-19. For the study at large: Donors in the United States, Italy and Spain gave samples during acute or convalescent COVID-19. PBMCs, B-cell-depleted T cells, or T cells provided the cDNA or gDNA that made up the material.

In the authors' methods: Counts of nucleated cells, estimated from reference gene primer amplification, were obtained. The repertoire was sequenced with immunoSEQ multiplex PCR; TCRdb's copy has only in-frame clones and lacks some. That table is the source of V, J and clone size, and D and trimming were worked out from the DNA. Of roughly 700,000 clones in the sample, approximately 90% were seen once. The germline CDR1 and CDR2 sequences are MDHEN and SYDVKM. The CDR3 consists of 15 residues. The V and J ends lost 5 bases and 8 bases, in that order; junction bases with no gene match: 13. Sequencing was done on a sample of peripheral blood. The rearrangement uses TRBV28 and TRBJ1-2; 8 bases line up with TRBD1. This sequence was found in a woman aged 18-35 years with acute or convalescent COVID-19. The CDR3 nucleotides read TGTGCCAGCAGTATGTTGGACAGGGAGGGATGGGGCTACACCTTC. It codes for CASSMLDREGWGYTF.